This T cell receptor (beta chain) was retrieved from a study of shared clonotypes between healthy human individuals. Broader study findings: Sequencing depth was expected to affect clonotype sharing among donors.

Several immunoSEQ plates held equal portions of the genomic DNA taken from each subset. TCRdb's copy holds only in-frame clones and misses some; the assay was immunoSEQ multiplex PCR. The table has 500,000 or so clones, roughly 95% seen once. With regard to this clone: No antigen is known for it.

The CDR3 totals 18 residues. Germline-derived CDR1 and CDR2 are SGDLS and YYNGEE. V was pared by 0 bases and J by 6 bases, with 16 bases of the junction left unmatched. Sequencing was carried out using naive CD4+ T cells sorted from blood. The subset denotes: CD45RA+ positively selected. This chain connects TRBV9 to TRBJ2-5, with 8 bases identical to TRBD2. This sequence originates from a young woman in good health. The CDR3 region is CASSVDRGGTRGGKTQYF. Written as DNA, the CDR3 is TGTGCCAGCAGCGTAGATCGCGGGGGGACTAGAGGAGGGAAGACCCAGTACTTC.